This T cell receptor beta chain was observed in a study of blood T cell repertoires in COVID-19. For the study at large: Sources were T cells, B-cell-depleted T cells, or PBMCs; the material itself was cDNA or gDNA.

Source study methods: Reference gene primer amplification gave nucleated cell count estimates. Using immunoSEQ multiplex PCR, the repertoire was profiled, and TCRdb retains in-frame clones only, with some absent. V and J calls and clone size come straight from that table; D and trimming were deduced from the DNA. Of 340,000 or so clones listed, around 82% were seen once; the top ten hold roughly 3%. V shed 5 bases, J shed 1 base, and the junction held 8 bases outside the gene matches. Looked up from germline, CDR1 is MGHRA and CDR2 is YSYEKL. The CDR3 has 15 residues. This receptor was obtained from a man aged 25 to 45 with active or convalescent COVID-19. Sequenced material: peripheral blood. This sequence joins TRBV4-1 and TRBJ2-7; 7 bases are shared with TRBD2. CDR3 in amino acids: CASSSAQRGSYEQYF. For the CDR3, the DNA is TGCGCCAGCAGCTCCGCCCAGCGGGGATCCTACGAGCAGTACTTC.